This entry is about one TCR beta chain. The antigen is not known. Other autoimmune diseases and infections within the past four weeks excluded donors. The source of the sample is a study of type 1 and type 2 diabetes patients. The wider study: Samples came from type 1 diabetic, type 2 diabetic or nondiabetic people, recruited in China. Magnetic bead positive selection isolated CD4+ or CD8+ T cells from PBMCs. Study outcomes and limitations: Some T1D-only expanded clones might appear in more T2D or control samples.

PCR was run on genomic DNA. Multiplex PCR with 30 forward and 13 reverse primers amplified the TCR beta CDR3. In TCRdb, the multiplex PCR reads were re-called with MiXCR into one record per CDR3 protein. This sample has 270,000 or so distinct CDR3 sequences, with more than 40% found just once. The specimen sequenced was peripheral blood mononuclear cells (PBMCs). The clonotype was recovered from a man aged 18-30 years with type 2 diabetes.

Here the CDR3 reads CASSMDGRGGYTF. In nucleotides, the CDR3 is TGTGCCAGTAGTATGGACGGTAGAGGCGGCTACACCTTC. The rearrangement joins TRBV19 to TRBJ1-2; D unclear. CDR3 size: 13 residues. The germline V and J ends were trimmed by 3 bases and 8 bases, with 13 bases remaining between them. CDR1 is LNHDA, CDR2 SQIVND, per germline (reference sequence).